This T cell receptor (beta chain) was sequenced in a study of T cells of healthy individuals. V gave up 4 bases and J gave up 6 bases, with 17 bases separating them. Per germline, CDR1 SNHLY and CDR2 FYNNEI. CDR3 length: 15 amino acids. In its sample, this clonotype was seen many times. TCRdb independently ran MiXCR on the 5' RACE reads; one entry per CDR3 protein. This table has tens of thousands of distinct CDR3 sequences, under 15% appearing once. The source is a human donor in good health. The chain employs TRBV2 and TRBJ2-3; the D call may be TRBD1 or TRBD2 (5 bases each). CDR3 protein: CASSGGTSERDTQYF. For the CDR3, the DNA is TGTGCCAGCAGTGGAGGGACGTCCGAAAGGGATACGCAGTATTTT. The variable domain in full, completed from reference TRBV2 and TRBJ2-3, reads EPEVTQTPSHQVTQMGQEVILRCVPISNHLYFYWYRQILGQKVEFLVSFYNNEISEKSEIFDDQFSVERPDGSNFTLKIRSTKLEDSAMYFCASSGGTSERDTQYFGPGTRLTVL.